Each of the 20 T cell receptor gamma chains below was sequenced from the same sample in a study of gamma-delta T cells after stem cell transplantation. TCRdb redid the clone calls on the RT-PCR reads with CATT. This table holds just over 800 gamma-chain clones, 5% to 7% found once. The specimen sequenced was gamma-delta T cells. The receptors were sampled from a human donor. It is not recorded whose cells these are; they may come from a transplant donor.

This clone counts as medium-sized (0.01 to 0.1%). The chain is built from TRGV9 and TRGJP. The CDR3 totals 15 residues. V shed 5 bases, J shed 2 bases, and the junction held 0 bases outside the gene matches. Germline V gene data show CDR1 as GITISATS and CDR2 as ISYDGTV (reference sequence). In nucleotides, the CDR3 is TGTGCCTTGTGGGGGCAAGAGTTGGGCAAAAAAATCAAGGTATTT. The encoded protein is CALWGQELGKKIKVF.

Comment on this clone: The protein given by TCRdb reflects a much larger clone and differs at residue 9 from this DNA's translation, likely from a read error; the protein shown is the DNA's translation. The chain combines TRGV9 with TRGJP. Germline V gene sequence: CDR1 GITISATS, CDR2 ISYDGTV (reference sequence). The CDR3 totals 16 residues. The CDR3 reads CALWEVGESGKKIKVF. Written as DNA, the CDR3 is TGTGCCTTGTGGGAGGTGGGAGAGTCGGGCAAAAAAATCAAGGTATTT.

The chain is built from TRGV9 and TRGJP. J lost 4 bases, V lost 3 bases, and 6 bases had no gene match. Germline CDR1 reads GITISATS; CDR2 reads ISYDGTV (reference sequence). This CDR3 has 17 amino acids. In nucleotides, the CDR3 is TGTGCCTTGTGGGAGTCCAGACAAGAGTTGGGCAAAAAAATCAAGGTATTT. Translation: CALWESRQELGKKIKVF.

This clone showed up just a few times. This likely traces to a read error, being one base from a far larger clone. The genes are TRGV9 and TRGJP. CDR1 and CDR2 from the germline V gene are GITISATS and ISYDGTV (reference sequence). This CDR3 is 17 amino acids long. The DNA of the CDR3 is TGTGCCTTGTGGGAGACCCACCAAGAGTTGGGCAAAAAAATCGAGGTATTT. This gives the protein CALWETHQELGKKIEVF.

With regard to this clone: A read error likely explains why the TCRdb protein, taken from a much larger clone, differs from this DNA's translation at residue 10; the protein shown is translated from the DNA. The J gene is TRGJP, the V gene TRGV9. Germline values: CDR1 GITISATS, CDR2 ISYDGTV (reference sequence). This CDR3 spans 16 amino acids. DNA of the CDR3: TGTGCCTTGTGGGAGGAACAAGAGTTGAGCAAAAAAATCAAGGTATTT. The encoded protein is CALWEEQELSKKIKVF.

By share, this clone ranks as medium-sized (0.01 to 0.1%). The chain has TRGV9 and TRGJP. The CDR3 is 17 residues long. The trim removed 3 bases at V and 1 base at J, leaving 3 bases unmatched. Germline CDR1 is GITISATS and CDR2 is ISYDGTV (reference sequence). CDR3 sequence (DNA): TGTGCCTTGTGGGAGCGGGGGCAAGAGTTGGGCAAAAAAATCAAGGTATTT. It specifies CALWERGQELGKKIKVF.

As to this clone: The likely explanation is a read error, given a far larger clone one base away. The CDR3: CATFECFYKKLF. CDR3 sequence (DNA): TGTGCCACCTTCGAATGTTTTTATAAGAAACTCTTT. The rearrangement joins TRGV2 to TRGJ1 or TRGJ2. Trimming removed 8 bases from V and 6 bases from J; junction bases left unmatched: 10. Germline CDR1 reads EGSNGY; CDR2 reads YDSYNSKV. The CDR3 is 12 residues long.

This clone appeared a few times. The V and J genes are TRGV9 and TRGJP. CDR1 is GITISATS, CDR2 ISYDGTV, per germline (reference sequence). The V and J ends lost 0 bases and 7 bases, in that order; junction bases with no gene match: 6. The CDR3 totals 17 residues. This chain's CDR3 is CALWEVDGELGKKIKVF. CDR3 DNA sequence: TGTGCCTTGTGGGAGGTGGATGGTGAGTTGGGCAAAAAAATCAAGGTATTT.

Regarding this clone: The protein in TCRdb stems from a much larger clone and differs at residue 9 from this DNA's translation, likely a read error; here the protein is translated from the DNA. The CDR3: CALWEQELDKKIKVF. The DNA for the CDR3 is TGTGCCTTGTGGGAGCAAGAGTTGGACAAAAAAATCAAGGTATTT. This sequence joins TRGV9 and TRGJP. Germline lookup yields CDR1 GITISATS and CDR2 ISYDGTV (reference sequence). The CDR3 spans 15 residues.

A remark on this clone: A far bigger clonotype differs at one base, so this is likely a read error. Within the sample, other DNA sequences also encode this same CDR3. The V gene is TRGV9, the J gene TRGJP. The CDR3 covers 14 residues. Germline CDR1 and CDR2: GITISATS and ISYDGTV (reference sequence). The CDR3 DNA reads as TGTGCCTTGTGGGAAGAGCTGGGCAAAAAAATCAAGGTATTT. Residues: CALWEELGKKIKVF.

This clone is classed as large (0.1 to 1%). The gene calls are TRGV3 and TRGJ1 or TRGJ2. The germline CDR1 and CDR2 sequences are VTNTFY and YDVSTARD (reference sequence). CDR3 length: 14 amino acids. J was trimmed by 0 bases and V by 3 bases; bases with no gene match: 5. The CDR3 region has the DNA TGTGCCACCTGGGACGACCAGAATTATTATAAGAAACTCTTT. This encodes CATWDDQNYYKKLF.

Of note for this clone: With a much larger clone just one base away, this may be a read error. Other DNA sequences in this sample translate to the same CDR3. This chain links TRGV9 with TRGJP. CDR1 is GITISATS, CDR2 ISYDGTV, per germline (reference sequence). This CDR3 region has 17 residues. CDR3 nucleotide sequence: TGTGCCTTGTGGGAGCGTCTCGGAGAGTTGGGCAAAAAAATCAAGGTGTTT. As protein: CALWERLGELGKKIKVF.

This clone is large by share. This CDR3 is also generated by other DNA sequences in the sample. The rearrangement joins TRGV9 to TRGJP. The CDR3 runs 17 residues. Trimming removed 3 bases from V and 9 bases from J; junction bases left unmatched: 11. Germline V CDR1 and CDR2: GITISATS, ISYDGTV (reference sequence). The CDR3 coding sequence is TGTGCCTTGTGGGAGCTACGCTTTGGGTTGGGCAAAAAAATCAAGGTATTT. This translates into CALWELRFGLGKKIKVF.

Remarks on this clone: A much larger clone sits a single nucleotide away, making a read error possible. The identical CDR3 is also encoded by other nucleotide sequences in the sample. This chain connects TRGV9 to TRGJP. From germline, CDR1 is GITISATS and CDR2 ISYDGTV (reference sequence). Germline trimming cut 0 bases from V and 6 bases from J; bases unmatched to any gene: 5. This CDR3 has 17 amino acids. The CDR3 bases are TGTGCCTTGTGGGAGGTGCGAAGAGAGTTGGGCAAAAAAATCAAGGTATTT. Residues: CALWEVRRELGKKIKVF.

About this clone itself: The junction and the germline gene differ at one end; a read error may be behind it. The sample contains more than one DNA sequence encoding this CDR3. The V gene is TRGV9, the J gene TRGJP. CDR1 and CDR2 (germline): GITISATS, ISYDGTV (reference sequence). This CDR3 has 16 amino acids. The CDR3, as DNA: TGTGCCCTGTGGGAGGATGGAGAGTTAGGCAAAAAAATCAAGGTATTT. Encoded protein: CALWEDGELGKKIKVF.

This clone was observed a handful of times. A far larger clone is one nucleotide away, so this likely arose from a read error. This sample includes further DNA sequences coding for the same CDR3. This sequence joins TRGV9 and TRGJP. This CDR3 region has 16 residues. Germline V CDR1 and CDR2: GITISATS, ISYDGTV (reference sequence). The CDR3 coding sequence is TGTGCCTTGTGGGAGGATCAAGAGTTAGGCAAAAAAATCAAGGTATTT. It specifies CALWEDQELGKKIKVF.

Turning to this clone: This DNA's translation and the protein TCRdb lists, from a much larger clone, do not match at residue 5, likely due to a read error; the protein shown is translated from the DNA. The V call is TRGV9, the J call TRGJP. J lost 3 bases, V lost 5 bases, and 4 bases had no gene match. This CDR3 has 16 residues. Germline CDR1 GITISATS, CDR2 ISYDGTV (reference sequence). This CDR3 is CALWGMQELGKKIKVF. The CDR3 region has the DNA TGTGCCTTGTGGGGCATGCAAGAGTTGGGCAAAAAAATCAAGGTATTT.

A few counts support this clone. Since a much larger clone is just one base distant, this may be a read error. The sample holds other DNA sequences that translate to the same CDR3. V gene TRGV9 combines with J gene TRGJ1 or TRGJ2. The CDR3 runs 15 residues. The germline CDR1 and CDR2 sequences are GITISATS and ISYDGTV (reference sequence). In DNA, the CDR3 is TGCGCCTTGTGGGAGGTCGCCGGGGGTTATTATAAGAAACTCTTT. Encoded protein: CALWEVAGGYYKKLF.

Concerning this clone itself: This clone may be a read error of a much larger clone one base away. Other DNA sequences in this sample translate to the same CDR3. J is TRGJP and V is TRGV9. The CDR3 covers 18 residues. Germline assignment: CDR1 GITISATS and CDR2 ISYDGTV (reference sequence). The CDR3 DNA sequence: TGTGCCTTGTGGGAGGTGCAAAGGAAAGAGTTGGGCAAAAAAATCAAGGTATTC. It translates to CALWEVQRKELGKKIKVF.

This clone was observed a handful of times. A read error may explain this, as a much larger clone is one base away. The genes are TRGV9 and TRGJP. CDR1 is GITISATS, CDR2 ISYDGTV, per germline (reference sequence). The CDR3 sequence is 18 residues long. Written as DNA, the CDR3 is TGTGCCTTGTGGGGGGTGCAAAGGAAAGAGTTGGGCAAAAAAATCAAGGTATTT. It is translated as CALWGVQRKELGKKIKVF.